This TCR beta chain appears in the sequencing data of a study of OX40 agonist ivuxolimab in advanced cancers. Study details: Patients in dose escalation had liver, melanoma, kidney or head and neck cancers. Study-wide results and caveats: Among the lowest levels of clonal expansion were found in partial responders at 0.1-3.0 mg/kg. CD4+ and CD8+ blood T cells expanded clonally by week 6 at 0.1 to 3.0 mg/kg. CD4+ T cells averaged fewer expanded clones than CD8+ T cells.

Sequenced by immunoSEQ multiplex PCR; TCRdb stores in-frame clones only, minus some. The data hold 55,000 to 80,000 clones, with approximately 89% observed a single time. Comment on this clone: Its specificity is not known.

The CDR3 runs 14 residues. Germline CDR1 reads MNHEY; CDR2 reads SMNVEV (reference sequence). Trimming took off 6 bases at V and 3 bases at J, with 13 bases between the two ends. The J gene is TRBJ2-3, the V gene TRBV27; no reliable D call. The origin of this receptor is an adult with an advanced solid tumor such as melanoma, head and neck, liver or kidney cancer. This sample comprised CD4+ or CD8+ T cells sorted from blood, obtained in a trial of the OX40 agonist ivuxolimab. CDR3 amino acids: CASSWKTVTDTQYF. Here the CDR3 DNA reads TGTGCCAGCAGCTGGAAGACGGTTACAGATACGCAGTATTTT.